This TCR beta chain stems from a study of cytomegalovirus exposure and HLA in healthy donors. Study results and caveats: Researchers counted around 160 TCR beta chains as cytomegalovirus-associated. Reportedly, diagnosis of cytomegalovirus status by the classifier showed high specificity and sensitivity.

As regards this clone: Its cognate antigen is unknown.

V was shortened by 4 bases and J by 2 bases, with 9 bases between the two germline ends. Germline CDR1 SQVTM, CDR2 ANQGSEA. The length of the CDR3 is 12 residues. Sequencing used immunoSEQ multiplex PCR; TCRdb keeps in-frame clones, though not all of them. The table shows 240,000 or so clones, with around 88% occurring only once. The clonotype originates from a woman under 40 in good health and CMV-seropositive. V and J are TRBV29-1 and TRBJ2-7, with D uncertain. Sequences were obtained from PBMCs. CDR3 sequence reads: CSVVQSPYEQYF. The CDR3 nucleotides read TGCAGCGTTGTTCAGTCCCCCTACGAGCAGTACTTC.